Sequencing of this TCR beta chain was carried out in a study of CD8 T cells in ankylosing spondylitis. General study points: About 8 highly homologous variants made up a TCR beta motif, and this motif appeared characteristic of ankylosing spondylitis blood.

The J segment lost 9 bases and the V segment lost 1 base, leaving 8 bases of the junction unmatched. Germline V gene lookup returns CDR1 DFQATT and CDR2 SNEGSKA (reference sequence). The CDR3 is 14 amino acids. MiXCR was run by TCRdb on the 5' RACE reads, yielding one entry per CDR3 protein. The sample holds about 540,000 distinct CDR3 sequences; roughly 12% are singletons and the top ten take approximately 6.2%. As concerns this clonotype: The antigen is undetermined.

This TCR was recovered from a male donor with ankylosing spondylitis. The sample was blood, either unsorted or a sorted T cell fraction (not recorded which). V gene TRBV20-1 combines with J gene TRBJ2-1, with 8 bases that match TRBD2. The CDR3 spells CSARAPGGRVEQFF. CDR3 coding DNA: TGCAGTGCTAGAGCCCCGGGAGGGCGGGTTGAGCAGTTCTTC.